The 21 T cell receptor beta chains listed next were all sequenced from one sample in a study of response to subunit inactivated influenza vaccine. TCRdb reprocessed the RT-PCR reads via MiXCR and lists one record per CDR3 protein. This table has 450,000 to 600,000 distinct CDR3 sequences, less than 8% appearing once. The specimen was PBMCs from blood, collected around 2 years after vaccination. The source of these receptors is a man in his fifties or sixties who received an inactivated influenza vaccine.

This clonotype was seen ten or more times. This chain uses TRBV4-1 with TRBJ2-2; D might be TRBD2 (7 bases). Germline assignment: CDR1 MGHRA and CDR2 YSYEKL. This CDR3 contains 18 residues. Between the trimmed V and J ends, which lost 1 base and 3 bases, there was a span of 18 bases. CDR3 in amino acids: CASSQVLLGGADTGELFF. The CDR3 coding sequence is TGCGCCAGCAGCCAAGTCCTCCTGGGGGGGGCTGACACCGGGGAGCTGTTTTTT.

This clonotype was seen more than once but under ten times. The chain recombines TRBV6-1 with TRBJ2-1; 7 bases fit TRBD2. Trimming removed 6 bases from V and 4 bases from J; junction bases left unmatched: 6. The CDR3 is made up of 14 amino acids. CDR1 and CDR2 (germline): MNHNS, SASEGT. CDR3 DNA: TGTGCCAGCAGCGCGCGGGGGTTATACAATGAGCAGTTCTTC. Encoded protein: CASSARGLYNEQFF.

This clonotype turned up a few times. V and J are TRBV6-5 and TRBJ2-3; possibly TRBD1 or TRBD2 for D (5 bases each). V was clipped by 0 bases and J by 5 bases, with 15 bases between them. The CDR3 is made up of 16 amino acids. Looked up from germline, CDR1 is MNHEY and CDR2 is SVGAGI. The CDR3 loop reads CASSYSFQRGGDTQYF. As DNA, the CDR3 is TGTGCCAGCAGTTACTCGTTCCAGAGGGGTGGAGATACGCAGTATTTT.

The rearrangement joins TRBV27 to TRBJ2-1, with 10 nucleotides matching TRBD2. Germline V gene sequence: CDR1 MNHEY, CDR2 SMNVEV (reference sequence). The V segment lost 5 bases and the J segment 6 bases; nucleotides outside the gene matches: 7. This CDR3 contains 15 residues. The CDR3 sequence: CASSTAGGPGNEQFF. CDR3 nucleotide sequence: TGTGCCAGCAGTACAGCGGGAGGGCCAGGCAATGAGCAGTTCTTC.

A few counts support this clonotype. The V gene is TRBV6-5, the J gene TRBJ1-3; D might be TRBD1 (5 bases). In germline, CDR1 is MNHEY, CDR2 SVGAGI. Trimming cost V 0 bases and J 2 bases, with 5 bases left between them. The CDR3 totals 14 residues. CDR3 nucleotide sequence: TGTGCCAGCAGTTACTCGGGGCCTGGAAACACCATATATTTT. Translated: CASSYSGPGNTIYF.

Ten or more counts support this clonotype. CDR3 sequence: CSSSGVDYGYTF. In nucleotides, the CDR3 is TGCAGCTCATCAGGGGTTGACTATGGCTACACCTTC. The chain recombines TRBV29-1 with TRBJ1-2, with D possibly matching TRBD1 (6 bases). Trimming took 8 bases from V and 3 from J, leaving 13 bases between them. The CDR3 consists of 12 residues. In germline, CDR1 is SQVTM, CDR2 ANQGSEA.

This clonotype was counted many times. The chain employs TRBV4-3 and TRBJ2-3; D is undetermined. Trimming removed 0 bases at V and 0 bases at J, with 4 bases between. The V gene's germline CDR1 is LGHNA and CDR2 YSLEER. The CDR3 has 14 amino acids. CDR3 protein: CASSQDTSTDTQYF. DNA for the CDR3: TGCGCCAGCAGCCAAGACACTAGCACAGATACGCAGTATTTT.

Only a few counts were recorded for this clonotype. The J gene is TRBJ2-4, the V gene TRBV5-1; 12 bases align to TRBD1. With V trimmed by 4 bases and J by 8 bases, 13 bases remained unmatched. CDR1 is SGHRS and CDR2 is YFSETQ in the germline V gene. CDR3 size: 17 residues. CDR3 in amino acids: CASSLSGTGGAWDIQYF. CDR3 DNA sequence: TGCGCCAGCAGCCTATCAGGGACAGGGGGCGCGTGGGACATTCAGTACTTC.

This clonotype has ten or more counts. The chain has TRBV11-3 and TRBJ2-1; D uncertain. This CDR3 spans 13 amino acids. Trimming removed 5 bases from V and 7 bases from J, with 12 bases in between. Per the germline V gene, CDR1 is SGHNT and CDR2 is YENEEA. The CDR3 is CASSPRKTNEQFF. CDR3 in DNA: TGTGCCAGCAGCCCCCGTAAGACGAATGAGCAGTTCTTC.

This clonotype has more than one count but fewer than ten. The gene calls are TRBV7-6 and TRBJ2-3; TRBD2 agrees at 7 bases. This CDR3 spans 16 amino acids. The junction had 11 bases not matched to a gene; V was cut back by 5 bases and J by 3 bases. Germline loops: CDR1 SGHVS, CDR2 FNYEAQ. As DNA, the CDR3 is TGTGCCAGCAGCCCCGGGAGGTGGCGAGGGACAGATACGCAGTATTTT. Translating gives CASSPGRWRGTDTQYF.

The chain joins TRBV10-3 to TRBJ1-3, with D unresolved. The CDR3 loop spans 13 amino acids. Looked up from germline, CDR1 is ENHRY and CDR2 is SYGVKD. V was shortened by 11 bases and J by 0 bases, with 11 bases between the two germline ends. CDR3 in amino acids: CAARRDSGNTIYF. As DNA, the CDR3 is TGTGCCGCACGGCGCGACTCTGGAAACACCATATATTTT.

This clonotype has more than one count but fewer than ten. V is TRBV5-1 and J is TRBJ1-1, with D tentatively TRBD1 (5 bases). Germline CDR1 is SGHRS and CDR2 is YFSETQ. Trimming removed 2 bases from V and 6 bases from J, with 14 bases in between. CDR3 length equals 14 residues. CDR3 residues: CASSLGALRAEAFF. The CDR3 region has the DNA TGCGCCAGCAGCTTAGGGGCCTTACGGGCTGAAGCTTTCTTT.

This clonotype was seen a few times. The CDR3 DNA is TGCAGCGTTGAAGTAGCGGGGATTCGCACAGATACGCAGTATTTT. Its translation is CSVEVAGIRTDTQYF. V usage is TRBV29-1 and J usage is TRBJ2-3, with 8 bases lining up with TRBD2. The CDR3 totals 15 residues. Germline CDR1 and CDR2: SQVTM and ANQGSEA. V shed 1 base and J 1 base; nucleotides not matched to a gene: 4.

The chain employs TRBV2 and TRBJ2-1; no firm D call. From germline, CDR1 is SNHLY and CDR2 FYNNEI. The CDR3 length is 13 residues. V shed 6 bases and J shed 5 bases, with 11 bases lying between them. The CDR3 nucleotides are TGTGCCAGCAGGAAAGGGCAGGACAATGAGCAGTTCTTC. It is translated as CASRKGQDNEQFF.

The V call is TRBV30, the J call TRBJ1-4; 11 bases match TRBD1. With V trimmed by 3 bases and J by 0 bases, 3 bases remained unmatched. CDR1 GTSNPN and CDR2 SVGIG come from the germline V gene (reference sequence). The CDR3 spans 16 residues. CDR3 coding DNA: TGTGCCTGGAGGGACAGGGGGCTGTCAACTAATGAAAAACTGTTTTTT. Translation: CAWRDRGLSTNEKLFF.

This chain joins TRBV5-6 and TRBJ2-7; maybe TRBD1 (6 bases). Trimming stripped 1 base from V and 3 bases from J, with 11 bases between. CDR3 length: 14 amino acids. CDR1 is SGHDT and CDR2 is YYEEEE in the germline V gene. CDR3 region: CASSLSSRGYEQYF. CDR3 DNA: TGTGCCAGCAGCTTGAGTTCCAGGGGCTACGAGCAGTACTTC.

This clonotype was counted many times. The V call is TRBV29-1, the J call TRBJ1-2; D is unclear. The V gene lost 2 bases and the J gene lost 1 base, with 8 bases spanning the gap. The length of the CDR3 is 13 residues. The V gene's germline CDR1 is SQVTM and CDR2 ANQGSEA. The CDR3 reads CSVERRSNYGYTF. CDR3 bases: TGCAGCGTTGAACGCAGGAGTAACTATGGCTACACCTTC.

This clonotype was detected ten times or more. The V gene is TRBV4-3, the J gene TRBJ2-1, with a possible D match to TRBD2 (6 bases). V shed 0 bases and J shed 14 bases, with 14 bases lying between them. This CDR3 is built from 13 residues. From germline, CDR1 is LGHNA and CDR2 YSLEER. The CDR3: CASSQELPGEEFF. CDR3 in DNA: TGCGCCAGCAGCCAAGAGTTACCGGGAGAGGAGTTCTTC.

The sample holds a few counts of this clonotype. The DNA for the CDR3 is TGCGCCAGCAGCTTGGCCAGGGTGTCGGAGACCCAGTACTTC. Encoded protein: CASSLARVSETQYF. The V call is TRBV5-1, the J call TRBJ2-5; possibly TRBD1 for D (5 bases). The V gene's germline CDR1 is SGHRS and CDR2 YFSETQ. The CDR3 sequence is 14 residues long. Trimming cost V 0 bases and J 5 bases, with 11 bases left between them.

This clonotype came up a few times. The chain is built from TRBV14 and TRBJ1-1; 8 bases map to TRBD1. Trimming removed 0 bases from V and 4 bases from J; junction bases left unmatched: 7. The germline CDR1 and CDR2 sequences are SGHDN and FVKESK. This CDR3 region has 16 residues. This CDR3 is CASSQDLGQVATEAFF. The CDR3, as DNA: TGTGCCAGCAGCCAAGATCTGGGACAGGTTGCCACTGAAGCTTTCTTT.

The chain is built from TRBV7-2 and TRBJ1-2; D unclear. Germline assignment: CDR1 SGHTA and CDR2 FQGNSA. This CDR3 spans 14 amino acids. The V end lost 8 bases, the J end lost 9 bases, and 22 bases lay between the germline ends. The CDR3 nucleotides are TGTGCCAGCCGCCCGGGCGGAGGGAGTCTTAGCTACACCTTC. Encoded protein: CASRPGGGSLSYTF.